One sample yielded the 15 T cell receptor beta chains listed below, sequenced in a study of blood T cell repertoires in COVID-19. Profiling relied on immunoSEQ multiplex PCR, and the TCRdb table lists in-frame clones only, not all of them. The data show roughly 240,000 clones, roughly 80% seen once. The sample comprised peripheral blood. These receptors all stem from an older woman with acute or convalescent COVID-19.

The V call is TRBV3-1 (or the pseudogene TRBV3-2), the J call TRBJ1-6; 7 nucleotides line up with TRBD1. CDR1 is LGHDT and CDR2 is YNNKEL in the germline V gene (reference sequence). The V segment lost 5 bases and the J segment 7 bases; nucleotides outside the gene matches: 5. The CDR3 runs 14 residues. CDR3 DNA: TGTGCCAGCAGCTCCGGGACAGAGAATTCACCCCTCCACTTT. Translated: CASSSGTENSPLHF.

DNA of the CDR3: TGTGCCAGCAGCCAAGCCGGGACAGACTATGGCTACACCTTC. Translated, it gives CASSQAGTDYGYTF. The V gene is TRBV3-1 (or the pseudogene TRBV3-2), the J gene TRBJ1-2; 7 bases match TRBD1. The junction had 2 bases not matched to a gene; V was cut back by 1 base and J by 3 bases. Germline lookup yields CDR1 LGHDT and CDR2 YNNKEL (reference sequence). This CDR3 is built from 14 residues.

V gene TRBV6-1 combines with J gene TRBJ1-2; D gene uncertain. Between the trimmed V and J ends, which lost 5 bases and 2 bases, there was a span of 12 bases. Germline V gives CDR1 MNHNS, CDR2 SASEGT. CDR3 size: 14 residues. The CDR3, as DNA: TGTGCCAGCAGTTCCTATATGAGGAACTATGGCTACACCTTC. It encodes CASSSYMRNYGYTF.

The chain recombines TRBV5-8 with TRBJ2-5, with 7 bases aligning to TRBD1. CDR1 is SGHTS and CDR2 is YDEGEE in the germline V gene. J lost 2 bases, V lost 1 base, and 5 bases had no gene match. The CDR3 runs 15 residues. The CDR3 loop is CASSLLYRGQETQYF. In DNA, the CDR3 is TGTGCCAGCAGCTTGCTATACAGGGGACAAGAGACCCAGTACTTC.

This chain joins TRBV2 and TRBJ1-2; 8 nucleotides align to TRBD1. The CDR3 spans 12 residues. Germline CDR1 reads SNHLY; CDR2 reads FYNNEI. V shed 4 bases and J 6 bases; nucleotides not matched to a gene: 1. The CDR3 nucleotides are TGTGCCAGCAGTGGCAGGGGGCATGGCTACACCTTC. Translation gives CASSGRGHGYTF. The full variable domain, completed using reference TRBV2 and TRBJ1-2, is EPEVTQTPSHQVTQMGQEVILRCVPISNHLYFYWYRQILGQKVEFLVSFYNNEISEKSEIFDDQFSVERPDGSNFTLKIRSTKLEDSAMYFCASSGRGHGYTFGSGTRLTVV.

This clone was recorded only once. V is TRBV2 and J is TRBJ1-2; a possible D gene is TRBD1 (5 bases). CDR1 is SNHLY and CDR2 is FYNNEI in the germline V gene. This CDR3 contains 13 residues. Trimming stripped 8 bases from V and 5 bases from J, with 15 bases between. In nucleotides, the CDR3 is TGTGCCAGCTGTAGGGGAATAGGGTATGGCTACACCTTC. This sequence encodes CASCRGIGYGYTF. The whole variable domain, filled in from reference TRBV2 and TRBJ1-2, reads EPEVTQTPSHQVTQMGQEVILRCVPISNHLYFYWYRQILGQKVEFLVSFYNNEISEKSEIFDDQFSVERPDGSNFTLKIRSTKLEDSAMYFCASCRGIGYGYTFGSGTRLTVV.

V is TRBV2 and J is TRBJ1-3; D is uncertain. Germline CDR1 reads SNHLY; CDR2 reads FYNNEI. This CDR3 is built from 12 residues. V was pared by 6 bases and J by 0 bases, with 3 bases between. CDR3: CASRSSGNTIYF. The CDR3 DNA sequence: TGTGCCAGCAGGAGCTCTGGAAACACCATATATTTT.

The chain employs TRBV15 and TRBJ1-4; D might be TRBD1 (6 bases). CDR3 length equals 15 residues. Germline CDR1 is LNHNV and CDR2 is YYDKDF (reference sequence). V lost 2 bases and J 5 bases, leaving 12 bases between the germline ends. CDR3 amino acids: CATSRTGLENEKLFF. CDR3 in DNA: TGTGCCACCAGCAGAACAGGGTTGGAGAATGAAAAACTGTTTTTT.

This chain connects TRBV5-4 to TRBJ1-2; tentatively, D is TRBD1 (5 bases). V gave up 3 bases and J gave up 7 bases, with 13 bases separating them. The CDR3 contains 13 residues. CDR1 SGHNT and CDR2 YYREEE come from the germline V gene (reference sequence). CDR3 bases: TGTGCCAGCAGCTCCGGGACCGGGGGTGGCTACACCTTC. This codes for CASSSGTGGGYTF.

V and J are TRBV5-4 and TRBJ1-3, with D possibly being TRBD1 (6 bases). Trimming removed 0 bases from V and 6 bases from J, with 7 bases in between. Germline V lookup: CDR1 SGHNT, CDR2 YYREEE (reference sequence). The CDR3 length is 13 residues. The CDR3 here is CASSLDRVNTIYF. The CDR3 bases are TGTGCCAGCAGCTTGGACAGGGTAAACACCATATATTTT.

This clone occurred many times. V is TRBV6-5 and J is TRBJ1-2; D gene ambiguous. Trimming pared 6 bases from V and 5 bases from J, leaving 7 bases between. The CDR3 is 11 amino acids. Germline V lookup: CDR1 MNHEY, CDR2 SVGAGI. For the CDR3, the DNA is TGTGCCAGCAGGTATAATTATGGCTACACCTTC. Translating it yields CASRYNYGYTF.

The CDR3 loop reads CASSLANRAGRTDTQYF. CDR3 bases: TGTGCCAGCAGCTTAGCAAACCGGGCGGGGCGCACAGATACGCAGTATTTT. V usage is TRBV7-2 and J usage is TRBJ2-3; D may be TRBD2 (6 bases). V lost 0 bases, J lost 1 base, and 14 bases lay in between. The CDR3 has 17 residues. Germline V lookup: CDR1 SGHTA, CDR2 FQGNSA.

The chain combines TRBV6-5 with TRBJ2-7, with 7 bases fitting TRBD2. Germline trimming cut 10 bases from V and 0 bases from J; bases unmatched to any gene: 9. Looked up from germline, CDR1 is MNHEY and CDR2 is SVGAGI. This CDR3 region has 14 residues. CDR3 loop: CATKSGGSSYEQYF. The CDR3 nucleotides are TGTGCCACAAAATCCGGCGGGAGCTCCTACGAGCAGTACTTC.

This rearrangement joins TRBV4-1 to TRBJ2-5; maybe TRBD1 (5 bases). Germline V gene data show CDR1 as MGHRA and CDR2 as YSYEKL. V was cut by 0 bases and J by 6 bases, with 14 bases left in between. The CDR3 totals 15 residues. The CDR3 is CASSQDRGPRQTQYF. The CDR3 bases are TGCGCCAGCAGCCAAGATAGGGGTCCGCGGCAGACCCAGTACTTC.

Turning to this clone: This CDR3 is also generated by other DNA sequences in the sample. The chain uses TRBV27 and TRBJ2-3; 10 bases are a match to TRBD2. In germline, CDR1 is MNHEY, CDR2 SMNVEV (reference sequence). The length of the CDR3 is 16 residues. The V gene end was trimmed by 5 bases and the J gene end by 1 base; junction bases not matched to a gene: 6. The CDR3 loop is CASSPRLAGGTDTQYF. In DNA, the CDR3 is TGTGCCAGCAGTCCGCGGCTAGCGGGGGGCACAGATACGCAGTATTTT.